One and the same sample provided the 9 T cell receptor beta chains below, sequenced in a study of response to subunit inactivated influenza vaccine. Using its own MiXCR run on the RT-PCR reads, TCRdb lists one record per CDR3 protein. The repertoire holds roughly 700,000 distinct CDR3 sequences, with about 15% as singletons. The sequencing used PBMCs from blood, collected 14 days before vaccination. The receptors stem from a man between 50 and 59 years old who received an inactivated influenza vaccine.

The J gene is TRBJ2-5, the V gene TRBV24-1, with 12 bases identical to TRBD1. V dropped 4 bases and J dropped 5; count of bases not matched to a gene: 13. This CDR3 has 18 residues. Germline CDR1 KGHDR, CDR2 SFDVKD. The CDR3 region is CATSDPAGQGAVFETQYF. CDR3 DNA: TGTGCCACCAGTGACCCAGCGGGACAGGGGGCGGTTTTTGAGACCCAGTACTTC.

The chain couples TRBV4-3 to TRBJ2-1; the D is unclear. CDR3 size: 13 residues. The germline V gene encodes CDR1 LGHNA and CDR2 YSLEER. V lost 0 bases and J 6 bases, leaving 6 bases between the germline ends. The CDR3 spells CASSQEVRNEQFF. Written as DNA, the CDR3 is TGCGCCAGCAGCCAAGAAGTACGCAATGAGCAGTTCTTC.

The genes are TRBV29-1 and TRBJ1-4; 7 nucleotides match TRBD1. CDR1 is SQVTM and CDR2 is ANQGSEA in the germline V gene. This CDR3 has 15 residues. V trimming: 4 bases; J trimming: 2 bases; junction bases outside the gene matches: 7. In DNA, the CDR3 is TGCAGCGTTGTGGGTACAGGGGCTACTAATGAAAAACTGTTTTTT. Translating gives CSVVGTGATNEKLFF.

The rearrangement uses TRBV12-3 or TRBV12-4 and TRBJ2-7; D call uncertain. There are 15 residues in the CDR3. V gave up 3 bases and J gave up 0 bases, with 12 bases separating them. The CDR3 sequence: CASSFERRGSYEQYF. The CDR3 bases are TGTGCCAGCAGTTTCGAAAGGCGTGGCTCCTACGAGCAGTACTTC.

The CDR3 sequence is CASSQSGTQVKTQYF. DNA for the CDR3: TGCGCCAGCAGCCAATCCGGGACACAAGTCAAGACCCAGTACTTC. V gene TRBV4-1 combines with J gene TRBJ2-5, with D maybe TRBD1 (6 bases). The germline V and J ends were trimmed by 2 bases and 6 bases, with 16 bases remaining between them. Per the germline V gene, CDR1 is MGHRA and CDR2 is YSYEKL. The CDR3 is made up of 15 amino acids.

The V gene is TRBV10-3, the J gene TRBJ1-2, with TRBD1 matching over 7 bases. This CDR3 spans 13 amino acids. From germline, CDR1 is ENHRY and CDR2 SYGVKD. V lost 10 bases and J lost 10; bases outside the gene matches: 15. CDR3 nucleotides: TGTGCCACCACCGGGACAGCGGGTCAGGACTACACCTTC. This encodes CATTGTAGQDYTF.

This chain connects TRBV4-1 to TRBJ2-1; TRBD1 might be the D (5 bases). Trimming took 1 base from V and 7 from J, leaving 14 bases between them. CDR3 length: 15 amino acids. Per germline, CDR1 MGHRA and CDR2 YSYEKL. Written as DNA, the CDR3 is TGCGCCAGCAGCCAAGTAGGGGATGTCTGGAATGAGCAGTTCTTC. Amino acid sequence: CASSQVGDVWNEQFF.

In its sample, this clonotype was seen a few times. J is TRBJ1-3 and V is TRBV20-1, with D possibly matching TRBD1 (5 bases). Germline CDR1 reads DFQATT; CDR2 reads SNEGSKA (reference sequence). The germline V and J ends were trimmed by 1 base and 4 bases, with 8 bases remaining between them. The CDR3 consists of 13 residues. The CDR3: CSARVQGGNTIYF. The DNA for the CDR3 is TGCAGTGCTAGAGTTCAGGGAGGAAACACCATATATTTT.

The chain combines TRBV27 with TRBJ2-3; 12 bases are a match to TRBD2. V lost 4 bases, J lost 3 bases, and 8 bases stayed unmatched. CDR3 length equals 17 residues. Per the germline V gene, CDR1 is MNHEY and CDR2 is SMNVEV (reference sequence). The CDR3 sequence is CASSYRTSGVKTDTQYF. CDR3 coding DNA: TGTGCCAGCAGTTATCGGACTAGCGGGGTAAAGACAGATACGCAGTATTTT.